These 20 T cell receptor beta chains came from one sample sequenced in a study of blood T cell repertoires in COVID-19. Generated by immunoSEQ multiplex PCR, the TCRdb table keeps only in-frame clones and is missing some. Among 45,000 to 55,000 clones, roughly 88% were seen once, and the ten largest hold 3.1%. Sample: peripheral blood. The receptor set was obtained from a human donor in a cohort sampled during active COVID-19.

The chain joins TRBV27 to TRBJ1-1; a possible D gene is TRBD1 (5 bases). The CDR3 totals 13 residues. Trimming took off 6 bases at V and 5 bases at J, with 13 bases between the two ends. Germline CDR1 is MNHEY and CDR2 is SMNVEV (reference sequence). In DNA, the CDR3 is TGTGCCAGCAGCTATACCCAGGGAACTGAAGCTTTCTTT. This encodes CASSYTQGTEAFF.

CDR3 coding DNA: TGCGCCAGCAGCTCCGGGACTCGGCGCAATGAGCAGTTCTTC. Its protein is CASSSGTRRNEQFF. The chain links TRBV5-1 to TRBJ2-1, with D possibly being TRBD2 (6 bases). V gave up 3 bases and J gave up 6 bases, with 13 bases separating them. Germline V gene data show CDR1 as SGHRS and CDR2 as YFSETQ. The CDR3 totals 14 residues.

This clone was counted a single time. This sequence joins TRBV5-1 and TRBJ1-2, with D possibly matching TRBD1 (6 bases). The V end was cut by 4 bases, the J end by 4 bases, with 14 bases between. Germline V lookup: CDR1 SGHRS, CDR2 YFSETQ. This CDR3 has 14 amino acids. CDR3 sequence (DNA): TGCGCCAGCAGCACCCGACAGGAACCCTATGGCTACACCTTC. This codes for CASSTRQEPYGYTF.

V and J are TRBV7-9 and TRBJ2-1, with 7 bases lining up with TRBD2. CDR1 and CDR2 (germline): SEHNR, FQNEAQ (reference sequence). This CDR3 is built from 16 residues. J lost 5 bases, V lost 1 base, and 8 bases had no gene match. CDR3 DNA: TGTGCCAGCAGCTTAGGGGCGGGGAGGGTCAACAATGAGCAGTTCTTC. The encoded protein is CASSLGAGRVNNEQFF.

The chain employs TRBV15 and TRBJ1-1; D is perhaps TRBD1 (6 bases). The CDR3 is made up of 15 amino acids. V was shortened by 3 bases and J by 1 base, with 12 bases between the two germline ends. CDR1 is LNHNV, CDR2 YYDKDF, per germline (reference sequence). Here the CDR3 reads CATSSTKQGNTEAFF. CDR3 coding DNA: TGTGCCACCAGCAGTACTAAACAGGGGAACACTGAAGCTTTCTTT.

The chain joins TRBV14 to TRBJ2-1, with a tentative D call TRBD2 (5 bases). Germline V gives CDR1 SGHDN, CDR2 FVKESK. Trimming cost V 0 bases and J 8 bases, with 23 bases left between them. This CDR3 contains 18 residues. The CDR3 spells CASSQDPLRLPIGDEQFF. In DNA, the CDR3 is TGTGCCAGCAGCCAAGACCCGCTACGACTCCCGATCGGGGATGAGCAGTTCTTC.

This chain connects TRBV10-2 to TRBJ2-7, with 9 bases that match TRBD2. Trimming at V came to 0 bases and at J to 2 bases, leaving 8 bases not matched to a gene. Germline assignment: CDR1 WSHSY and CDR2 SAAADI. This CDR3 is 17 amino acids long. The CDR3 DNA reads TGCGCCAGCAGTGAGTCAATACCCCTAGCGGGACCCTACGAGCAGTACTTC. It yields the protein CASSESIPLAGPYEQYF.

This rearrangement joins TRBV7-9 to TRBJ2-7; TRBD2 might be the D (5 bases). The CDR3 has 13 residues. CDR1 and CDR2 (germline): SEHNR, FQNEAQ (reference sequence). V lost 2 bases, J lost 3 bases, and 8 bases lay in between. CDR3 sequence: CASSLSGDYEQYF. The DNA of the CDR3 is TGTGCCAGCAGCTTAAGCGGAGACTACGAGCAGTACTTC.

The chain combines TRBV2 with TRBJ1-1, with 7 nucleotides matching TRBD1. Germline V gene sequence: CDR1 SNHLY, CDR2 FYNNEI. CDR3 length: 14 amino acids. V lost 3 bases, J lost 5 bases, and 6 bases stayed unmatched. The CDR3 bases are TGTGCCAGCAGTGAGAACAGGGGTGGGACTGAAGCTTTCTTT. Its protein product is CASSENRGGTEAFF.

CDR3 in amino acids: CASSFSGRGTDTQYF. The DNA for the CDR3 is TGCGCCAGCAGCTTTAGCGGGAGAGGCACAGATACGCAGTATTTT. This sequence joins TRBV5-1 and TRBJ2-3; 9 bases match TRBD2. CDR3 length: 15 amino acids. Trimming at V came to 2 bases and at J to 1 base, leaving 2 bases not matched to a gene. Germline-derived CDR1 and CDR2 are SGHRS and YFSETQ.

CDR3 loop: CASSDPTGDGNTIYF. CDR3 in DNA: TGTGCCAGCAGCGATCCGACAGGGGATGGAAACACCATATATTTT. The chain couples TRBV5-6 to TRBJ1-3, with 8 bases matching TRBD1. The CDR3 loop spans 15 amino acids. Trimming cost V 4 bases and J 3 bases; bases outside gene matches: 6. In germline, CDR1 is SGHDT, CDR2 YYEEEE.

The rearrangement links TRBV10-3 to TRBJ1-5; 7 bases are shared with TRBD1. The CDR3 is made up of 14 amino acids. V lost 10 bases and J lost 4; bases outside the gene matches: 10. Germline CDR1 reads ENHRY; CDR2 reads SYGVKD. The chain's CDR3 is CATSWDSKNQPQHF. The CDR3 bases are TGTGCCACCTCCTGGGACAGCAAAAATCAGCCCCAGCATTTT.

The chain links TRBV27 to TRBJ2-1; 9 nucleotides agree with TRBD2. CDR3 length: 15 amino acids. J gave up 2 bases and V 2 bases, and 1 base lay outside the gene matches. Germline V gene data show CDR1 as MNHEY and CDR2 as SMNVEV (reference sequence). The CDR3 DNA is TGTGCCAGCAGTTTACTAGCGGGGACCTACAATGAGCAGTTCTTC. As protein: CASSLLAGTYNEQFF.

The gene calls are TRBV11-2 and TRBJ2-3, with 12 bases lining up with TRBD2. This CDR3 region has 18 residues. J lost 3 bases, V lost 3 bases, and 10 bases had no gene match. The germline CDR1 and CDR2 sequences are SGHAT and FQNNGV. In nucleotides, the CDR3 is TGTGCCAGCAGCTTGGAGACTAGCGGGAGCTTGAGTACAGATACGCAGTATTTT. Protein product: CASSLETSGSLSTDTQYF. Combining the CDR3 with reference TRBV11-2 and TRBJ2-3 gives the whole variable domain EAGVAQSPRYKIIEKRQSVAFWCNPISGHATLYWYQQILGQGPKLLIQFQNNGVVDDSQLPKDRFSAERLKGVDSTLKIQPAKLEDSAVYLCASSLETSGSLSTDTQYFGPGTRLTVL.

The chain combines TRBV11-2 with TRBJ1-1, with a possible D match to TRBD1 (6 bases). Germline-derived CDR1 and CDR2 are SGHAT and FQNNGV. V shed 5 bases and J shed 0 bases, with 16 bases lying between them. The CDR3 is 16 amino acids. The CDR3 loop reads CASSAGRGGMNTEAFF. The CDR3 nucleotides are TGTGCCAGCAGCGCAGGAAGGGGGGGGATGAACACTGAAGCTTTCTTT.

DNA of the CDR3: TGTGCCAGTAGTATGGGGCTTACGGAGCAGTACTTC. Encoded protein: CASSMGLTEQYF. V is TRBV19 and J is TRBJ2-7; a weak D match, TRBD1 (5 bases). CDR1 is LNHDA, CDR2 SQIVND, per germline (reference sequence). V was clipped by 3 bases and J by 7 bases, with 10 bases between them. The CDR3 is 12 amino acids. Together with reference TRBV19 and TRBJ2-7, the CDR3 gives the full variable domain: DGGITQSPKYLFRKEGQNVTLSCEQNLNHDAMYWYRQDPGQGLRLIYYSQIVNDFQKGDIAEGYSVSREKKESFPLTVTSAQKNPTAFYLCASSMGLTEQYFGPGTRLTVT.

The rearrangement uses TRBV6-6 and TRBJ1-5; 7 positions agree with TRBD1. Looked up from germline, CDR1 is MNHNY and CDR2 is SVGAGI (reference sequence). The CDR3 totals 16 residues. With 7 bases clipped from V and 1 base from J, the junction kept 10 bases outside the gene matches. The CDR3 bases are TGTGCCAGCACTACCTCTCGACAGGGCAGCAATCAGCCCCAGCATTTT. This sequence encodes CASTTSRQGSNQPQHF.

This clone showed up just once. The rearrangement links TRBV6-5 to TRBJ1-2; TRBD1 might be the D (5 bases). V was cut by 7 bases and J by 4 bases, with 16 bases left in between. CDR3 length: 14 residues. Germline V gives CDR1 MNHEY, CDR2 SVGAGI. The CDR3 sequence is CASNPAGGGYGYTF. The CDR3 nucleotides are TGTGCCAGCAACCCTGCGGGGGGTGGCTATGGCTACACCTTC.

The CDR3 sequence: CASSRAGPEQTEAFF. The CDR3 DNA is TGTGCCAGCAGCAGAGCAGGGCCTGAACAAACTGAAGCTTTCTTT. The chain couples TRBV5-6 to TRBJ1-1; TRBD1 is a possible D gene (5 bases). Germline V gives CDR1 SGHDT, CDR2 YYEEEE. The CDR3 has 15 residues. V lost 4 bases and J 5 bases, leaving 18 bases between the germline ends.

This chain connects TRBV28 to TRBJ1-1; maybe TRBD1 (6 bases). The CDR3 totals 13 residues. Trimming pared 11 bases from V and 5 bases from J, leaving 18 bases between. Germline V gives CDR1 MDHEN, CDR2 SYDVKM. CDR3: CAVGAFFTTEAFF. Here the CDR3 DNA reads TGTGCCGTGGGGGCCTTTTTTACTACTGAAGCTTTCTTT.